The 7 T cell receptor beta chains below come from one sample, sequenced in a study of blood T cell repertoires in COVID-19. Assay: immunoSEQ multiplex PCR; the TCRdb copy retains only in-frame clones and omits some. Of roughly 99,000 clones detected, approximately 88% appear once; the ten largest clones hold 6.8%. The sequencing sample was made of peripheral blood. The source of these receptors is a man between 45 and 60 years old with active or convalescent COVID-19.

V is TRBV5-6 and J is TRBJ1-4; possibly TRBD1 for D (6 bases). Germline loops: CDR1 SGHDT, CDR2 YYEEEE. The V and J ends lost 4 bases and 8 bases respectively, with 18 bases between them. The CDR3 runs to 15 residues. The CDR3 DNA follows: TGTGCCAGCAGCCTGGGCGGGGGCGTCGGGGAAAAACTGTTTTTT. Protein sequence: CASSLGGGVGEKLFF.

V and J are TRBV7-8 and TRBJ1-6; possibly TRBD1 for D (6 bases). This CDR3 is 19 amino acids long. The germline V gene has CDR1 SGHVS and CDR2 FQNEAQ. V lost 5 bases to trimming and J lost 0 bases, with 20 bases between them. This chain's CDR3 is CASSPYHRTASSYNSPLHF. In nucleotides, the CDR3 is TGTGCCAGCAGCCCTTATCATAGGACAGCTAGCTCCTATAATTCACCCCTCCACTTT. Using reference TRBV7-8 and TRBJ1-6 for the parts outside the CDR3, the full variable domain is GAGVSQSPRYKVAKRGQDVALRCDPISGHVSLFWYQQALGQGPEFLTYFQNEAQLDKSGLPSDRFFAERPEGSVSTLKIQRTQQEDSAVYLCASSPYHRTASSYNSPLHFGNGTRLTVT.

About this clone itself: Other DNA sequences from this sample encode an identical CDR3 as well. V is TRBV28 and J is TRBJ1-1, with D possibly matching TRBD1 (5 bases). The CDR3 is 12 amino acids. V was cut by 2 bases and J by 8 bases, with 9 bases left in between. Germline values: CDR1 MDHEN, CDR2 SYDVKM. This CDR3 is CASSLGRTEAFF. The CDR3 DNA reads TGTGCCAGCAGTTTAGGGAGGACAGAAGCTTTCTTT.

Remarks on this clone: In the same sample, other DNA sequences code for this CDR3. The chain uses TRBV28 and TRBJ1-1, with D unclear. The CDR3 length is 12 residues. The germline V and J ends were trimmed by 4 bases and 0 bases, with 3 bases remaining between them. CDR1 and CDR2 (germline): MDHEN, SYDVKM. CDR3 in amino acids: CASSSMNTEAFF. The CDR3 DNA reads as TGTGCCAGCAGTTCCATGAACACTGAAGCTTTCTTT.

The sample holds one count of this clone. The chain combines TRBV14 with TRBJ2-2, with 10 bases matching TRBD2. The germline gives CDR1 SGHDN, CDR2 FVKESK. V was pared by 1 base and J by 3 bases, with 2 bases of the junction left unmatched. CDR3 size: 16 residues. Written as DNA, the CDR3 is TGTGCCAGCAGCCAAGCGGGACTAGCGCACACCGGGGAGCTGTTTTTT. Translated: CASSQAGLAHTGELFF.

The genes are TRBV19 and TRBJ1-1; D is unresolved. CDR1 is LNHDA and CDR2 is SQIVND in the germline V gene (reference sequence). The CDR3 is 16 residues long. V was clipped by 4 bases and J by 3 bases, with 18 bases between them. For the CDR3, the DNA is TGTGCCAGTAGTACAGGACTGACGGAGTGGGACACTGAAGCTTTCTTT. It is translated as CASSTGLTEWDTEAFF. Looking up the rest from reference TRBV19 and TRBJ1-1 gives the full variable domain: DGGITQSPKYLFRKEGQNVTLSCEQNLNHDAMYWYRQDPGQGLRLIYYSQIVNDFQKGDIAEGYSVSREKKESFPLTVTSAQKNPTAFYLCASSTGLTEWDTEAFFGQGTRLTVV.

The chain combines TRBV2 with TRBJ1-4; D gene uncertain. The CDR3 runs 13 residues. CDR1 is SNHLY, CDR2 FYNNEI, per germline. Trimming left V 5 bases short and J 5 bases short, with 9 bases between. This CDR3 reads CASSQNSNEKLFF. CDR3 nucleotides: TGTGCCAGCAGTCAAAATTCAAATGAAAAACTGTTTTTT.